The rows below give T cell receptor beta chains drawn from one sample of a study of control samples from healthy donors and cancer patients. Data came from immunoSEQ multiplex PCR; TCRdb stores just in-frame clones and leaves some out. Of 13,000 or so clones in the sample, more than 75% were seen once. The sample comprised formalin-fixed, paraffin-embedded tissue. All receptors derive from a male donor with melanoma. Both conserved end residues are part of each CDR3. The D gene is left open where the match is weak. A clone size is listed for some rows: how often the clone was seen (once, few, many), or a class if it is expanded.

CDR3 length: 11
V gene: TRBV3-1/TRBV3-2
D gene: -
clone size: -
J gene: TRBJ1-6
CDR3 protein: CASSQGTVLHF
CDR3 DNA: TGTGCCAGCAGCCAAGGGACCGTGCTCCACTTT

CDR3 length: 14
V gene: TRBV4-1
D gene: -
clone size: -
J gene: TRBJ1-5
CDR3 protein: CASSRGFSNQPQHF
CDR3 DNA: TGCGCCAGCAGCCGGGGGTTTAGCAATCAGCCCCAGCATTTT

CDR3 length: 15
V gene: TRBV6-2/TRBV6-3
D gene: -
clone size: once
J gene: TRBJ2-2
CDR3 protein: CASSYQRLNTGELFF
CDR3 DNA: TGTGCCAGCAGTTACCAGCGACTGAACACCGGGGAGCTGTTTTTT

CDR3 length: 12
V gene: TRBV2
D gene: -
clone size: -
J gene: TRBJ2-1
CDR3 protein: CASSTSRDEQFF
CDR3 DNA: TGTGCCAGCAGTACTAGCAGGGATGAGCAGTTCTTC

CDR3 length: 13
V gene: TRBV24-1
D gene: TRBD1
clone size: -
J gene: TRBJ1-5
CDR3 protein: CATSAGQLSAQHF
CDR3 DNA: TGTGCCACCAGTGCGGGACAGCTATCGGCCCAGCATTTT

CDR3 length: 15
V gene: TRBV6-1
D gene: -
clone size: -
J gene: TRBJ2-3
CDR3 protein: CASSEASGSTDTQYF
CDR3 DNA: TGTGCCAGCAGTGAAGCCAGCGGGTCCACAGATACGCAGTATTTT

CDR3 length: 11
V gene: TRBV20-1
D gene: -
clone size: -
J gene: TRBJ1-2
CDR3 protein: CSATHNYGYTF
CDR3 DNA: TGCAGTGCCACTCATAACTATGGCTACACCTTC

CDR3 length: 16
V gene: TRBV7-2
D gene: -
clone size: -
J gene: TRBJ2-1
CDR3 protein: CASSLASSDSYNEQFF
CDR3 DNA: TGTGCCAGCAGCTTAGCGTCTAGCGACTCCTACAATGAGCAGTTCTTC

CDR3 length: 22
V gene: TRBV15
D gene: TRBD1
clone size: -
J gene: TRBJ1-1
CDR3 protein: CATSERSPGQGILAGMNTEAFF
CDR3 DNA: TGTGCCACCAGCGAACGTTCTCCGGGACAGGGAATTTTGGCGGGAATGAACACTGAAGCTTTCTTT

CDR3 length: 11
V gene: TRBV29-1
D gene: -
clone size: -
J gene: TRBJ1-2
CDR3 protein: CSVRIGDGYTF
CDR3 DNA: TGCAGCGTTCGTATAGGGGATGGCTACACCTTC

CDR3 length: 13
V gene: TRBV27
D gene: -
clone size: -
J gene: TRBJ1-4
CDR3 protein: CASSLSGYEKLFF
CDR3 DNA: TGTGCCAGCAGTTTATCAGGGTATGAAAAACTGTTTTTT

CDR3 length: 16
V gene: TRBV3-1/TRBV3-2
D gene: -
clone size: -
J gene: TRBJ2-5
CDR3 protein: CASSPFGGRAQETQYF
CDR3 DNA: TGTGCCAGCAGCCCATTCGGGGGCAGGGCCCAAGAGACCCAGTACTTC

CDR3 length: 12
V gene: TRBV12-3/TRBV12-4
D gene: -
clone size: once
J gene: TRBJ2-1
CDR3 protein: CANSQQGNEQFF
CDR3 DNA: TGTGCCAACAGTCAACAGGGCAATGAGCAGTTCTTC

CDR3 length: 15
V gene: TRBV27
D gene: -
clone size: -
J gene: TRBJ2-7
CDR3 protein: CASSPSLSRPGEQYF
CDR3 DNA: TGTGCCAGCAGCCCTTCCTTGAGTAGGCCGGGTGAGCAGTACTTC

CDR3 length: 15
V gene: TRBV7-6
D gene: TRBD1
clone size: -
J gene: TRBJ2-1
CDR3 protein: CASSFRDRANNEQFF
CDR3 DNA: TGTGCCAGCAGCTTTCGGGACAGGGCCAACAATGAGCAGTTCTTC

CDR3 length: 16
V gene: TRBV7-9
D gene: -
clone size: -
J gene: TRBJ1-1
CDR3 protein: CASSLAGFQANTEAFF
CDR3 DNA: TGTGCCAGCAGCTTAGCGGGGTTTCAGGCAAACACTGAAGCTTTCTTT

CDR3 length: 16
V gene: TRBV7-2
D gene: TRBD1
clone size: -
J gene: TRBJ2-3
CDR3 protein: CASSSAGTGYTDTQYF
CDR3 DNA: TGTGCCAGCAGCTCCGCCGGGACAGGGTACACAGATACGCAGTATTTT

CDR3 length: 13
V gene: TRBV5-1
D gene: -
clone size: -
J gene: TRBJ1-2
CDR3 protein: CASRPESNYGYTF
CDR3 DNA: TGCGCCAGTAGGCCGGAGTCTAACTATGGCTACACCTTC

CDR3 length: 15
V gene: TRBV7-9
D gene: -
clone size: -
J gene: TRBJ1-6
CDR3 protein: CASSRDSIGNSPLHF
CDR3 DNA: TGTGCCAGCAGCCGAGACAGCATTGGTAATTCACCCCTCCACTTT

CDR3 length: 15
V gene: TRBV19
D gene: -
clone size: few
J gene: TRBJ1-1
CDR3 protein: CASSIDRLVNTEAFF
CDR3 DNA: TGTGCCAGTAGTATAGACAGACTAGTAAACACTGAAGCTTTCTTT

CDR3 length: 14
V gene: TRBV11-3
D gene: TRBD1
clone size: -
J gene: TRBJ1-2
CDR3 protein: CASSSTGGPYGYTF
CDR3 DNA: TGTGCCAGCAGCTCGACAGGGGGCCCCTATGGCTACACCTTC

CDR3 length: 13
V gene: TRBV11-2
D gene: -
clone size: -
J gene: TRBJ1-1
CDR3 protein: CASSTSRDTEAFF
CDR3 DNA: TGTGCCAGCAGCACCAGTCGGGACACTGAAGCTTTCTTT

CDR3 length: 14
V gene: TRBV12-5
D gene: -
clone size: once
J gene: TRBJ2-7
CDR3 protein: CASGLSRDNYEQYF
CDR3 DNA: TGTGCTAGTGGTTTGAGCCGGGACAACTACGAGCAGTACTTC

CDR3 length: 15
V gene: TRBV2
D gene: TRBD2
clone size: -
J gene: TRBJ2-1
CDR3 protein: CASRLLAGKNNEQFF
CDR3 DNA: TGTGCCAGCAGGCTACTAGCGGGAAAAAACAATGAGCAGTTCTTC

CDR3 length: 15
V gene: TRBV7-6
D gene: -
clone size: -
J gene: TRBJ1-4
CDR3 protein: CASSSQQPKGEKLFF
CDR3 DNA: TGTGCCAGCAGCTCCCAACAACCGAAGGGTGAAAAACTGTTTTTT

CDR3 length: 14
V gene: TRBV29-1
D gene: TRBD1
clone size: -
J gene: TRBJ1-2
CDR3 protein: CSVGAGQGAPGYTF
CDR3 DNA: TGCAGCGTTGGGGCGGGACAGGGGGCGCCGGGCTACACCTTC

CDR3 length: 18
V gene: TRBV18
D gene: TRBD2
clone size: -
J gene: TRBJ2-2
CDR3 protein: CASSPLSPNAGGSGELFF
CDR3 DNA: TGTGCCAGCTCACCACTCTCTCCCAACGCCGGGGGGTCCGGGGAGCTGTTTTTT

CDR3 length: 15
V gene: TRBV2
D gene: TRBD1
clone size: few
J gene: TRBJ1-5
CDR3 protein: CASTLQGVSNQPQHF
CDR3 DNA: TGTGCCAGCACTCTACAGGGGGTTAGCAATCAGCCCCAGCATTTT

CDR3 length: 16
V gene: TRBV10-1
D gene: -
clone size: -
J gene: TRBJ1-5
CDR3 protein: CASRLKSGREGQPQHF
CDR3 DNA: TGCGCCAGCAGATTAAAATCGGGCAGGGAGGGACAGCCCCAGCATTTT

CDR3 length: 13
V gene: TRBV2
D gene: -
clone size: -
J gene: TRBJ2-4
CDR3 protein: CASEGLAKNIQYF
CDR3 DNA: TGTGCCAGCGAGGGACTAGCCAAAAACATTCAGTACTTC

CDR3 length: 14
V gene: TRBV11-1
D gene: -
clone size: -
J gene: TRBJ1-6
CDR3 protein: CASSPGSYNSPLHF
CDR3 DNA: TGTGCCAGCAGCCCGGGATCCTATAATTCACCCCTCCACTTT

CDR3 length: 16
V gene: TRBV24-1
D gene: TRBD1
clone size: once
J gene: TRBJ2-2
CDR3 protein: CATSDPGQGGARELFF
CDR3 DNA: TGTGCCACCAGTGACCCGGGACAGGGTGGGGCTAGGGAGCTGTTTTTT

CDR3 length: 20
V gene: TRBV19
D gene: TRBD2
clone size: -
J gene: TRBJ2-1
CDR3 protein: CASSIESSLAGEQDWDEQFF
CDR3 DNA: TGTGCCAGTAGTATAGAATCAAGTCTAGCGGGAGAACAAGACTGGGATGAGCAGTTCTTC

CDR3 length: 12
V gene: TRBV12-3/TRBV12-4
D gene: -
clone size: few
J gene: TRBJ2-7
CDR3 protein: CASSHTRYEQYF
CDR3 DNA: TGTGCCAGCAGCCACACAAGGTACGAGCAGTACTTC

CDR3 length: 16
V gene: TRBV6-5
D gene: -
clone size: -
J gene: TRBJ2-2
CDR3 protein: CASSYGSTEGTGELFF
CDR3 DNA: TGTGCCAGCAGTTACGGATCCACAGAGGGGACCGGGGAGCTGTTTTTT

CDR3 length: 15
V gene: TRBV30
D gene: -
clone size: -
J gene: TRBJ1-3
CDR3 protein: CAWSVRGSSGNTIYF
CDR3 DNA: TGTGCCTGGAGTGTCCGGGGGTCCTCTGGAAACACCATATATTTT

CDR3 length: 15
V gene: TRBV6-5
D gene: TRBD1
clone size: -
J gene: TRBJ1-2
CDR3 protein: CAGNTGTGFDYGYTF
CDR3 DNA: TGTGCCGGGAATACCGGGACAGGATTTGACTATGGCTACACCTTC

CDR3 length: 15
V gene: TRBV29-1
D gene: -
clone size: -
J gene: TRBJ1-3
CDR3 protein: CSVWAVGLQGNTIYF
CDR3 DNA: TGCAGCGTCTGGGCGGTAGGTCTTCAAGGAAACACCATATATTTT

CDR3 length: 13
V gene: TRBV11-2
D gene: -
clone size: once
J gene: TRBJ1-1
CDR3 protein: CASWREGVTEAFF
CDR3 DNA: TGTGCCAGCTGGAGGGAGGGCGTCACTGAAGCTTTCTTT

CDR3 length: 17
V gene: TRBV4-2
D gene: TRBD2
clone size: -
J gene: TRBJ2-7
CDR3 protein: CASSQESEAGGPAEQYF
CDR3 DNA: TGTGCCAGCAGCCAAGAAAGCGAAGCGGGAGGACCTGCCGAGCAGTACTTC

CDR3 length: 13
V gene: TRBV19
D gene: -
clone size: -
J gene: TRBJ1-5
CDR3 protein: CASSMEGNQPQHF
CDR3 DNA: TGTGCCAGTAGTATGGAGGGGAATCAGCCCCAGCATTTT

CDR3 length: 20
V gene: TRBV9
D gene: -
clone size: -
J gene: TRBJ2-1
CDR3 protein: CASSVGSNGGPGRSYNEQFF
CDR3 DNA: TGTGCCAGCAGCGTAGGCTCAAATGGAGGACCCGGGCGGTCCTACAATGAGCAGTTCTTC

CDR3 length: 14
V gene: TRBV25-1
D gene: -
clone size: once
J gene: TRBJ1-6
CDR3 protein: CASRPNGWNSPLHF
CDR3 DNA: TGTGCCAGCAGGCCTAACGGCTGGAATTCACCCCTCCACTTT

CDR3 length: 15
V gene: TRBV6-6
D gene: -
clone size: -
J gene: TRBJ1-3
CDR3 protein: CACFDLGAGGNTIYF
CDR3 DNA: TGTGCCTGCTTCGACCTAGGGGCGGGCGGAAACACCATATATTTT

CDR3 length: 16
V gene: TRBV30
D gene: -
clone size: -
J gene: TRBJ2-1
CDR3 protein: CAWILEDSRVHNEQFF
CDR3 DNA: TGTGCCTGGATCTTAGAGGACAGCCGAGTACACAATGAGCAGTTCTTC

CDR3 length: 19
V gene: TRBV19
D gene: TRBD1
clone size: -
J gene: TRBJ1-5
CDR3 protein: CASRKTFPGQGANNQPQHF
CDR3 DNA: TGTGCCAGTAGGAAGACCTTCCCAGGACAGGGGGCTAACAATCAGCCCCAGCATTTT

CDR3 length: 16
V gene: TRBV2
D gene: -
clone size: -
J gene: TRBJ1-3
CDR3 protein: CASSEARTAERNTIYF
CDR3 DNA: TGTGCCAGCAGTGAAGCACGGACAGCAGAAAGAAACACCATATATTTT

CDR3 length: 13
V gene: TRBV6-6
D gene: -
clone size: once
J gene: TRBJ2-5
CDR3 protein: CATLRDGQETQYF
CDR3 DNA: TGTGCCACCTTGAGGGATGGACAAGAGACCCAGTACTTC

CDR3 length: 16
V gene: TRBV4-2
D gene: -
clone size: once
J gene: TRBJ2-2
CDR3 protein: CASSQDVTGMAGELFF
CDR3 DNA: TGTGCCAGCAGCCAAGATGTGACGGGGATGGCCGGGGAGCTGTTTTTT

CDR3 length: 15
V gene: TRBV25-1
D gene: TRBD1
clone size: -
J gene: TRBJ1-3
CDR3 protein: CAFVPGQGFGNTIYF
CDR3 DNA: TGTGCCTTTGTTCCGGGACAGGGGTTTGGAAACACCATATATTTT

CDR3 length: 17
V gene: TRBV2
D gene: TRBD2
clone size: -
J gene: TRBJ2-1
CDR3 protein: CASRTPTSGRSDNEQFF
CDR3 DNA: TGTGCCAGCAGGACCCCGACTAGCGGGAGATCGGACAATGAGCAGTTCTTC

CDR3 length: 15
V gene: TRBV7-9
D gene: TRBD1
clone size: -
J gene: TRBJ1-1
CDR3 protein: CASSPPGQGNTEAFF
CDR3 DNA: TGTGCCAGCAGCCCCCCGGGACAGGGTAACACTGAAGCTTTCTTT

CDR3 length: 16
V gene: TRBV19
D gene: TRBD2
clone size: -
J gene: TRBJ2-3
CDR3 protein: CASSILAGGTTDTQYF
CDR3 DNA: TGTGCCAGTAGTATACTAGCGGGAGGTACCACAGATACGCAGTATTTT

CDR3 length: 14
V gene: TRBV6-2/TRBV6-3
D gene: -
clone size: -
J gene: TRBJ1-5
CDR3 protein: CASSYWESNQPQHF
CDR3 DNA: TGTGCCAGCAGTTACTGGGAAAGCAATCAGCCCCAGCATTTT

CDR3 length: 13
V gene: TRBV2
D gene: -
clone size: -
J gene: TRBJ1-1
CDR3 protein: CASSTEANTEAFF
CDR3 DNA: TGTGCCAGCTCCACAGAGGCGAACACTGAAGCTTTCTTT

CDR3 length: 12
V gene: TRBV18
D gene: -
clone size: few
J gene: TRBJ2-2
CDR3 protein: CASGRNTGELFF
CDR3 DNA: TGTGCCAGTGGCCGGAACACCGGGGAGCTGTTTTTT

CDR3 length: 13
V gene: TRBV25-1
D gene: -
clone size: -
J gene: TRBJ2-5
CDR3 protein: CASRSGTLETQYF
CDR3 DNA: TGTGCCAGCAGATCCGGGACTCTCGAGACCCAGTACTTC

CDR3 length: 14
V gene: TRBV5-1
D gene: -
clone size: -
J gene: TRBJ2-2
CDR3 protein: CASSWTVLTGELFF
CDR3 DNA: TGCGCCAGCAGCTGGACAGTTTTAACCGGGGAGCTGTTTTTT

CDR3 length: 13
V gene: TRBV11-2
D gene: -
clone size: once
J gene: TRBJ2-7
CDR3 protein: CASNFGGSYEQYF
CDR3 DNA: TGTGCCAGCAACTTCGGGGGTTCCTACGAGCAGTACTTC